These T cell receptor beta chains were read from a single sample in a study of CD8 T cells in ankylosing spondylitis. TCRdb used MiXCR to reprocess the 5' RACE reads, holding one entry per CDR3 protein. The profile shows around 300,000 distinct CDR3 sequences, roughly 11% of them singletons. Sequencing was performed on blood, either unsorted or a sorted T cell fraction (not recorded which). The receptors originated from a female donor with ankylosing spondylitis or in good health (not recorded which). Each CDR3 is given without its conserved first and last residue. D genes are given only for firm matches.

d_call: TRBD2
cdr3_length: 17
j_call: TRBJ2-1
v_call: TRBV28
cdr3_aa: ASTVQKTSGRTTYNEQF

d_call: NA
cdr3_length: 13
j_call: TRBJ2-1
v_call: TRBV5-5
cdr3_aa: ASSLWELPYNEQF

d_call: TRBD2
cdr3_length: 14
j_call: TRBJ2-7
v_call: TRBV28
cdr3_aa: ASSSLSGTRGYEQY

d_call: NA
cdr3_length: 11
j_call: TRBJ1-4
v_call: TRBV28
cdr3_aa: ASSLITREKLF

d_call: NA
cdr3_length: 13
j_call: TRBJ1-3
v_call: TRBV7-2
cdr3_aa: ASSSGMSSGNTIY

d_call: NA
cdr3_length: 13
j_call: TRBJ2-3
v_call: TRBV29-1
cdr3_aa: SVEDRRTFTDTQY

d_call: NA
cdr3_length: 14
j_call: TRBJ1-1
v_call: TRBV20-1
cdr3_aa: SARDPLGGSNTEAF

d_call: NA
cdr3_length: 15
j_call: TRBJ2-1
v_call: TRBV5-1
cdr3_aa: ASSLPNHSSPYNEQF

d_call: NA
cdr3_length: 10
j_call: TRBJ2-7
v_call: TRBV7-2
cdr3_aa: ASSLGPNEQY

d_call: TRBD1
cdr3_length: 15
j_call: TRBJ2-7
v_call: TRBV27
cdr3_aa: ASSLSFVTGALYEQY

d_call: NA
cdr3_length: 12
j_call: TRBJ2-1
v_call: TRBV12-3/TRBV12-4
cdr3_aa: ASSQTGAYNEQF

d_call: NA
cdr3_length: 12
j_call: TRBJ2-1
v_call: TRBV20-1
cdr3_aa: SARGPRTYNEQF

d_call: NA
cdr3_length: 12
j_call: TRBJ2-7
v_call: TRBV20-1
cdr3_aa: SAREGQILNEQY

d_call: TRBD2
cdr3_length: 12
j_call: TRBJ2-7
v_call: TRBV5-1
cdr3_aa: ASQLAGGVHEQY

d_call: NA
cdr3_length: 10
j_call: TRBJ2-2
v_call: TRBV4-2
cdr3_aa: ASSVLWGELF

d_call: NA
cdr3_length: 12
j_call: TRBJ2-5
v_call: TRBV7-9
cdr3_aa: ASSLAAMQETQY

d_call: NA
cdr3_length: 14
j_call: TRBJ1-1
v_call: TRBV4-2
cdr3_aa: ASSQDFGGKNTEAF

d_call: NA
cdr3_length: 12
j_call: TRBJ1-1
v_call: TRBV7-9
cdr3_aa: ASSLEISNTEAF

d_call: NA
cdr3_length: 12
j_call: TRBJ1-1
v_call: TRBV29-1
cdr3_aa: SVSIGQRNTEAF

d_call: NA
cdr3_length: 11
j_call: TRBJ1-6
v_call: TRBV5-6
cdr3_aa: ASRTQWNSPLH

d_call: TRBD2
cdr3_length: 15
j_call: TRBJ2-3
v_call: TRBV20-1
cdr3_aa: SARDPELALNTDTQY

d_call: NA
cdr3_length: 13
j_call: TRBJ1-3
v_call: TRBV20-1
cdr3_aa: SARSGQISGNTIY

d_call: TRBD2
cdr3_length: 17
j_call: TRBJ2-2
v_call: TRBV5-1
cdr3_aa: ASSFRSSVGLANTGELF

d_call: NA
cdr3_length: 10
j_call: TRBJ1-2
v_call: TRBV29-1
cdr3_aa: SVRTVGYGYT

d_call: TRBD1
cdr3_length: 11
j_call: TRBJ2-7
v_call: TRBV27
cdr3_aa: ASSLNRGYEQY

d_call: NA
cdr3_length: 12
j_call: TRBJ2-3
v_call: TRBV6-1
cdr3_aa: ASSEIRPTDTQY

d_call: NA
cdr3_length: 10
j_call: TRBJ2-5
v_call: TRBV4-3
cdr3_aa: ASSQDQETLY

d_call: NA
cdr3_length: 12
j_call: TRBJ2-7
v_call: TRBV3-1
cdr3_aa: ASSQLEGFLEQY

d_call: TRBD1
cdr3_length: 14
j_call: TRBJ1-6
v_call: TRBV12-3/TRBV12-4
cdr3_aa: ASSSTRTGDNSPLH

d_call: NA
cdr3_length: 13
j_call: TRBJ1-5
v_call: TRBV5-1
cdr3_aa: ASSRGADSNQPQH

d_call: TRBD1
cdr3_length: 13
j_call: TRBJ2-1
v_call: TRBV19
cdr3_aa: ASRGQDKFGGEQF

d_call: NA
cdr3_length: 14
j_call: TRBJ2-2
v_call: TRBV12-3/TRBV12-4
cdr3_aa: ASTQFGGPNTGELF

d_call: NA
cdr3_length: 14
j_call: TRBJ2-2
v_call: TRBV5-1
cdr3_aa: ASSLWAGTNTGELF

d_call: NA
cdr3_length: 13
j_call: TRBJ1-6
v_call: TRBV5-1
cdr3_aa: ASSLLGLNNSPLH

d_call: TRBD2
cdr3_length: 12
j_call: TRBJ2-1
v_call: TRBV20-1
cdr3_aa: SASRGTRLNEQF

d_call: NA
cdr3_length: 10
j_call: TRBJ2-7
v_call: TRBV7-9
cdr3_aa: ASGGRSYEQY

d_call: TRBD1
cdr3_length: 11
j_call: TRBJ2-1
v_call: TRBV7-3
cdr3_aa: ASSQGQGNEQF

d_call: NA
cdr3_length: 12
j_call: TRBJ2-3
v_call: TRBV5-5
cdr3_aa: ASSQGRFTNTQY

d_call: NA
cdr3_length: 12
j_call: TRBJ2-7
v_call: TRBV2
cdr3_aa: ASRGGISPYEQY

d_call: TRBD2
cdr3_length: 11
j_call: TRBJ2-2
v_call: TRBV20-1
cdr3_aa: SPGGVGTGELF

d_call: NA
cdr3_length: 10
j_call: TRBJ2-3
v_call: TRBV20-1
cdr3_aa: SAPIASNTQY

d_call: NA
cdr3_length: 12
j_call: TRBJ1-2
v_call: TRBV5-5
cdr3_aa: ASSLAGRLQGYT

d_call: NA
cdr3_length: 11
j_call: TRBJ1-1
v_call: TRBV5-1
cdr3_aa: ASSSLIQGITF

d_call: NA
cdr3_length: 12
j_call: TRBJ2-7
v_call: TRBV20-1
cdr3_aa: SARDFRATYEQY

d_call: NA
cdr3_length: 13
j_call: TRBJ1-5
v_call: TRBV20-1
cdr3_aa: SARPPRGSNQPQH

d_call: TRBD1
cdr3_length: 13
j_call: TRBJ1-2
v_call: TRBV5-1
cdr3_aa: ASSSGTGGDYGYT

d_call: NA
cdr3_length: 13
j_call: TRBJ1-5
v_call: TRBV30
cdr3_aa: AWSIGGPSNQPQH

d_call: NA
cdr3_length: 11
j_call: TRBJ2-1
v_call: TRBV19
cdr3_aa: ASTKGGGNEQF

d_call: TRBD1
cdr3_length: 13
j_call: TRBJ2-1
v_call: TRBV18
cdr3_aa: ASSTLQGGYNEQF

d_call: NA
cdr3_length: 14
j_call: TRBJ2-3
v_call: TRBV29-1
cdr3_aa: SVEDSKEGSTDTQY

d_call: TRBD1
cdr3_length: 13
j_call: TRBJ2-7
v_call: TRBV28
cdr3_aa: ASNNGQGLTYEQY